The 6 T cell receptor beta chains reported below all come from one sample, sequenced in a study of OX40 agonist ivuxolimab in advanced cancers. TCRdb's table, derived via immunoSEQ multiplex PCR, lists solely in-frame clones and lacks some. The data show some 57,000 clones, roughly 86% seen once. The starting material was CD4+ or CD8+ T cells sorted from blood, obtained in a trial of the OX40 agonist ivuxolimab. The origin of the receptors is an adult with an advanced solid tumor such as melanoma, head and neck, liver or kidney cancer.

J is TRBJ2-7 and V is TRBV11-3; maybe TRBD2 (6 bases). Germline V CDR1 and CDR2: SGHNT, YENEEA. The CDR3 runs 12 residues. V lost 1 base, J lost 7 bases, and 8 bases lay in between. CDR3 loop: CASSLGRGEQYF. As DNA, the CDR3 is TGTGCCAGCAGCTTAGGTCGGGGGGAGCAGTACTTC.

The gene calls are TRBV7-3 and TRBJ2-2; 14 nucleotides line up with TRBD2. CDR1 is SGHTA, CDR2 FQGTGA, per germline. With V trimmed by 6 bases and J by 7 bases, 4 bases remained unmatched. The CDR3 covers 15 residues. The chain's CDR3 is CASRGTSGRVGELFF. DNA of the CDR3: TGTGCCAGCAGAGGGACTAGCGGGAGAGTCGGGGAGCTGTTTTTT.

The chain recombines TRBV27 with TRBJ2-1; 14 bases map to TRBD2. The CDR3 length is 17 residues. Germline loops: CDR1 MNHEY, CDR2 SMNVEV (reference sequence). With 5 bases clipped from V and 6 bases from J, the junction kept 9 bases outside the gene matches. CDR3 loop: CASSLRLAGGLFNEQFF. CDR3 coding DNA: TGTGCCAGCAGTCTAAGACTAGCGGGAGGGCTATTCAATGAGCAGTTCTTC.

This clone occurred a few times. The chain recombines TRBV29-1 with TRBJ1-5; D not certain. Germline CDR1 and CDR2: SQVTM and ANQGSEA. V was trimmed by 8 bases and J by 0 bases, leaving 8 bases between them. CDR3 size: 12 residues. The CDR3 DNA reads as TGCAGCCCAACTCATAGCAATCAGCCCCAGCATTTT. Its protein product is CSPTHSNQPQHF. The full variable domain, its missing parts supplied by reference TRBV29-1 and TRBJ1-5, is SAVISQKPSRDICQRGTSLTIQCQVDSQVTMMFWYRQQPGQSLTLIATANQGSEATYESGFVIDKFPISRPNLTFSTLTVSNMSPEDSSIYLCSPTHSNQPQHFGDGTRLSIL.

This clone came up once. The J gene is TRBJ2-1, the V gene TRBV4-3; D may be TRBD2 (5 bases). The CDR3 runs to 15 residues. The germline V gene encodes CDR1 LGHNA and CDR2 YSLEER. The ends were cut back, 0 bases at V and 1 base at J, with 7 bases in the middle. The CDR3 here is CASSQDGESYNEQFF. In DNA, the CDR3 is TGCGCCAGCAGCCAAGATGGGGAGTCCTACAATGAGCAGTTCTTC.

This chain uses TRBV4-3 with TRBJ2-1; 12 bases fit TRBD1. Germline V gene data show CDR1 as LGHNA and CDR2 as YSLEER. The CDR3 is made up of 16 amino acids. J lost 9 bases, V lost 0 bases, and 6 bases had no gene match. CDR3 amino acids: CASSQDTGTGGLEQFF. In nucleotides, the CDR3 is TGCGCCAGCAGCCAAGATACCGGGACAGGGGGCCTTGAGCAGTTCTTC.